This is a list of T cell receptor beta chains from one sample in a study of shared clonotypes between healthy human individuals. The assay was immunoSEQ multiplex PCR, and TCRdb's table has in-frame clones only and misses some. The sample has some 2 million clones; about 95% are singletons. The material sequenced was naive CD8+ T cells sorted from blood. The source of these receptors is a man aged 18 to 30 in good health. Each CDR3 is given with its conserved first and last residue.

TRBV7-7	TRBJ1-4	CASSSSTGPNEKLFF
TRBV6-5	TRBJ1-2	CASSYNSMYGYTF
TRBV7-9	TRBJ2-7	CASSVGIYEQYF
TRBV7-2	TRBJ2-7	CASSLVGDEQYF
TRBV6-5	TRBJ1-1	CATYDRMNTEAFF
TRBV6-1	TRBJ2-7	CASSERTSGSSYEQYF
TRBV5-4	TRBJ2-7	CASSFTGGREEQYF
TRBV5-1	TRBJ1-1	CASSLGQGAYLNTEAFF
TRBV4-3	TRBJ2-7	CASSQDRNSPHEQYF
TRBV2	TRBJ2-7	CASSEQIFYEQYF
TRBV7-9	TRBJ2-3	CASSFGGGTDTQYF